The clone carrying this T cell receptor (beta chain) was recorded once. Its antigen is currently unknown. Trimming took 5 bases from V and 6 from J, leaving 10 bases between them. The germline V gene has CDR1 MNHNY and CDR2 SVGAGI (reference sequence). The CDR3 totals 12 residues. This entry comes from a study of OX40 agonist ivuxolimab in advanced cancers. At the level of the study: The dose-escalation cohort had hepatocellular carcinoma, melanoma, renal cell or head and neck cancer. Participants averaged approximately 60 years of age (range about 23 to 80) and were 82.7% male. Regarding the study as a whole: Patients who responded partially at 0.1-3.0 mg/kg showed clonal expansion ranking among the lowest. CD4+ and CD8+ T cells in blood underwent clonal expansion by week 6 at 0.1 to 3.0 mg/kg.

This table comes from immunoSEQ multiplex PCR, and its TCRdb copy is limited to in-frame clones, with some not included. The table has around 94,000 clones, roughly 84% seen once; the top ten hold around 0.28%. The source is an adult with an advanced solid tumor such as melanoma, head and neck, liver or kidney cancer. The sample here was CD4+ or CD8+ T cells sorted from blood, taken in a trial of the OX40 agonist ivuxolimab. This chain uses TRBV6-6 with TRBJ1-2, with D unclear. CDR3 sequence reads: CASSNGRNGYTF. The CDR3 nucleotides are TGTGCCAGCAGTAATGGACGGAATGGCTACACCTTC.